These T cell receptor beta chains were read from a single sample in a study of Ad26.COV2.S vaccination and SARS-CoV-2 variants. Data came from immunoSEQ multiplex PCR; TCRdb stores just in-frame clones and leaves some out. Of around 450,000 clones in the sample, about 89% were seen once. The sample here was peripheral blood, taken in a trial of Ad26.COV2.S vaccine versus placebo. These receptors were collected from a person between 18 and 65 years old who received the Ad26.COV2.S COVID-19 vaccine or a placebo. Both conserved end residues are part of each CDR3. A D gene is named only where the DNA matches it firmly. Clone size is shown for a subset of rows, as once, few, many or a class of expanded clone.

V gene: TRBV5-6; D gene: NA; clone size: NA; J gene: TRBJ1-1; CDR3 DNA: TGTGCCAGCAGCTTCACAGAGCTTGAAGCTTTCTTT; CDR3 protein: CASSFTELEAFF
V gene: TRBV4-3; D gene: TRBD1; clone size: NA; J gene: TRBJ1-2; CDR3 DNA: TGCGCCAGCAGCCGGGACAGGAATGCCCTAAATGGCTACACCTTC; CDR3 protein: CASSRDRNALNGYTF
V gene: TRBV2; D gene: TRBD2; clone size: NA; J gene: TRBJ2-3; CDR3 DNA: TGTGCCAGCAGACCCACTAGCGGGAGTCGCACAGATACGCAGTATTTT; CDR3 protein: CASRPTSGSRTDTQYF
V gene: TRBV28; D gene: NA; clone size: NA; J gene: TRBJ2-7; CDR3 DNA: TGTGCCAGCAGTTCCTCTCTGGGAGACACGGGTGTCTACGAGCAGTACTTC; CDR3 protein: CASSSSLGDTGVYEQYF
V gene: TRBV9; D gene: TRBD1; clone size: NA; J gene: TRBJ1-1; CDR3 DNA: TGTGCCAGCAGCGTAGGAGGACAGGGGCGTTGGAACACTGAAGCTTTCTTT; CDR3 protein: CASSVGGQGRWNTEAFF
V gene: TRBV5-4; D gene: TRBD2; clone size: NA; J gene: TRBJ2-3; CDR3 DNA: TGTGCCAGCAGCCCTCTAAGGGTAGCGGGAGGGGAGACGCAGTATTTT; CDR3 protein: CASSPLRVAGGETQYF
V gene: TRBV29-1; D gene: NA; clone size: NA; J gene: TRBJ2-7; CDR3 DNA: TGCAGCGTTGAAAATAACCAGGTTCCCTACGAGCAGTACTTC; CDR3 protein: CSVENNQVPYEQYF
V gene: TRBV13; D gene: NA; clone size: NA; J gene: TRBJ2-7; CDR3 DNA: TGTGCCAGCAGCCAAACTAGCTACGAGCAGTACTTC; CDR3 protein: CASSQTSYEQYF
V gene: TRBV6-5; D gene: TRBD2; clone size: NA; J gene: TRBJ2-5; CDR3 DNA: TGTGCCAGCAGTTACGGACTAGCGGGCTCGTATACCCAGTACTTC; CDR3 protein: CASSYGLAGSYTQYF
V gene: TRBV7-6; D gene: TRBD2; clone size: NA; J gene: TRBJ2-7; CDR3 DNA: TGTGCCAGCAGCTTAGGGGATGCGGGAGGGACCTACGAGCAGTACTTC; CDR3 protein: CASSLGDAGGTYEQYF
V gene: TRBV19; D gene: TRBD1; clone size: NA; J gene: TRBJ2-3; CDR3 DNA: TGTGCCAGTAGTGGAGTACGGGACAGATCTCCACAGGGTACGCAGTATTTT; CDR3 protein: CASSGVRDRSPQGTQYF
V gene: TRBV2; D gene: TRBD1; clone size: NA; J gene: TRBJ1-4; CDR3 DNA: TGTGCCAGCAGTGACAGGGGGGTGGCAACTAATGAAAAACTGTTTTTT; CDR3 protein: CASSDRGVATNEKLFF
V gene: TRBV9; D gene: NA; clone size: NA; J gene: TRBJ2-1; CDR3 DNA: TGTGCCAGCAGCGCCGACTCTCGGCATGAGCAGTTCTTC; CDR3 protein: CASSADSRHEQFF
V gene: TRBV7-6; D gene: TRBD2; clone size: NA; J gene: TRBJ2-1; CDR3 DNA: TGTGCCAGCAGCTTTAAACTAGCGGCATTCAATGAGCAGTTCTTC; CDR3 protein: CASSFKLAAFNEQFF
V gene: TRBV4-1; D gene: NA; clone size: NA; J gene: TRBJ2-7; CDR3 DNA: TGCGCCAGCAGCCAAGGTCCGGGGACAAACTACGAGCAGTACTTC; CDR3 protein: CASSQGPGTNYEQYF
V gene: TRBV28; D gene: TRBD2; clone size: NA; J gene: TRBJ2-7; CDR3 DNA: TGTGCCAGCAGTTTTGGGGGACTAAGCTCCTACGAGCAGTACTTC; CDR3 protein: CASSFGGLSSYEQYF
V gene: TRBV10-3; D gene: TRBD2; clone size: NA; J gene: TRBJ2-1; CDR3 DNA: TGTGCCATCAGTGACTTAGCGGGAGGGCCCATGAATGAGCAGTTCTTC; CDR3 protein: CAISDLAGGPMNEQFF
V gene: TRBV18; D gene: TRBD1; clone size: NA; J gene: TRBJ2-7; CDR3 DNA: TGTGCCAGCTCACCTGACAGGGCTGAGCAGTACTTC; CDR3 protein: CASSPDRAEQYF
V gene: TRBV19; D gene: NA; clone size: NA; J gene: TRBJ1-1; CDR3 DNA: TGTGCCAGTAGTCCAGGGGTGTTCACTGAAGCTTTCTTT; CDR3 protein: CASSPGVFTEAFF
V gene: TRBV11-2; D gene: NA; clone size: NA; J gene: TRBJ2-7; CDR3 DNA: TGTGCCAGCAGCCCAAGGCGGGATGGGGAGCAGTACTTC; CDR3 protein: CASSPRRDGEQYF
V gene: TRBV7-9; D gene: NA; clone size: few; J gene: TRBJ1-2; CDR3 DNA: TGTGCCAGCAGCGGACGAAGGGGTTGGGGCTACACCTTC; CDR3 protein: CASSGRRGWGYTF
V gene: TRBV4-2; D gene: TRBD1; clone size: NA; J gene: TRBJ2-4; CDR3 DNA: TGTGCCAGCAGCCATGCTACAGGGGGCGAAACTCTAGCCAAAAACATTCAGTACTTC; CDR3 protein: CASSHATGGETLAKNIQYF
V gene: TRBV6-5; D gene: NA; clone size: NA; J gene: TRBJ1-2; CDR3 DNA: TGTGCCAGCAGAGCACAGGGTACGGTCTATGGCTACACCTTC; CDR3 protein: CASRAQGTVYGYTF
V gene: TRBV4-2; D gene: TRBD2; clone size: NA; J gene: TRBJ2-1; CDR3 DNA: TGTGCCAGCAGCCTGCCCCGGGGGCGGGAGGTACAGGCCAATGAGCAGTTCTTC; CDR3 protein: CASSLPRGREVQANEQFF
V gene: TRBV27; D gene: NA; clone size: NA; J gene: TRBJ2-6; CDR3 DNA: TGTGCCAGCAGTTTAACACGTTCTGGGGCCAACGTCCTGACTTTC; CDR3 protein: CASSLTRSGANVLTF
V gene: TRBV15; D gene: NA; clone size: once; J gene: TRBJ1-2; CDR3 DNA: TGTGCCACCAGCAGAGGGCCTGGGGAGGGTGGTGGCTACACCTTC; CDR3 protein: CATSRGPGEGGGYTF
V gene: TRBV4-1; D gene: TRBD2; clone size: NA; J gene: TRBJ2-2; CDR3 DNA: TGCGCCAGCAGCCAGGGGAGGGGCGGGACTTACACCGGGGAGCTGTTTTTT; CDR3 protein: CASSQGRGGTYTGELFF